These 25 T cell receptor beta chains originate from one sample sequenced in a study of blood T cell repertoires in COVID-19. Produced via immunoSEQ multiplex PCR; TCRdb's table is partial and in-frame only. Of over 30,000 clones in the sample, 85% to 90% are singletons; the top ten hold about 9.4%. Sequencing was carried out using peripheral blood. The receptors were gathered from an elderly man with active COVID-19.

By its share, this clone is medium-sized (0.01 to 0.1%). The V and J genes are TRBV5-6 and TRBJ1-2; 7 bases are shared with TRBD1. Germline assignment: CDR1 SGHDT and CDR2 YYEEEE. The CDR3 spans 16 residues. Germline trimming cut 3 bases from V and 5 bases from J; bases unmatched to any gene: 13. The DNA for the CDR3 is TGTGCCAGCAGCTCGCGACAGGGCCCGCCGGGGTATGGCTACACCTTC. Translation: CASSSRQGPPGYGYTF.

CDR3 DNA: TGTGCCAGCAGCTTTCGGGGGGTTGGAGGTGAGCAGTTCTTC. It codes for CASSFRGVGGEQFF. The chain recombines TRBV7-8 with TRBJ2-1; 7 nucleotides match TRBD2. This CDR3 contains 14 residues. Germline trimming cut 3 bases from V and 9 bases from J; bases unmatched to any gene: 8. Per germline, CDR1 SGHVS and CDR2 FQNEAQ.

The chain is built from TRBV9 and TRBJ2-1, with D hard to call. Trimming took off 1 base at V and 7 bases at J, with 15 bases between the two ends. This CDR3 has 15 amino acids. Germline-derived CDR1 and CDR2 are SGDLS and YYNGEE. The chain's CDR3 is CASSVSSEAWNEQFF. The CDR3 region has the DNA TGTGCCAGCAGCGTAAGCAGCGAGGCTTGGAATGAGCAGTTCTTC.

The chain has TRBV5-4 and TRBJ2-7; possible D gene TRBD1, 7 bases. The CDR3 is 16 amino acids. The ends were cut back, 6 bases at V and 6 bases at J, with 25 bases in the middle. CDR1 and CDR2 (germline): SGHNT, YYREEE (reference sequence). As DNA, the CDR3 is TGTGCCAGCACCTACCAGGGGGGACACGCCGCCCGCGAGCAGTACTTC. Its protein product is CASTYQGGHAAREQYF.

The CDR3 region is CASSSIQLNNEQFF. CDR3 sequence (DNA): TGTGCCAGCAGCTCTATACAGCTAAACAATGAGCAGTTCTTC. V and J are TRBV6-5 and TRBJ2-1; D unclear. V was cut by 6 bases and J by 5 bases, with 14 bases left in between. The CDR3 has 14 amino acids. The V gene's germline CDR1 is MNHEY and CDR2 SVGAGI.

The chain uses TRBV5-4 and TRBJ2-3; D may be TRBD1 (6 bases). Trimming stripped 6 bases from V and 1 base from J, with 12 bases between. Per germline, CDR1 SGHNT and CDR2 YYREEE (reference sequence). The CDR3 contains 14 residues. This CDR3 reads CASTQGQRTDTQYF. CDR3 DNA: TGTGCCAGCACCCAAGGACAGCGCACAGATACGCAGTATTTT.

This clone is judged medium-sized. Other DNA sequences in this specimen translate into the identical CDR3. V and J are TRBV18 and TRBJ2-7, with TRBD2 identical over 16 bases. This CDR3 spans 15 amino acids. Germline V gene lookup returns CDR1 KGHSH and CDR2 LQKENI. V shed 3 bases and J 4 bases; nucleotides not matched to a gene: 0. For the CDR3, the DNA is TGTGCCAGCTCACCGGGACTAGCGGGAGGGTACGAGCAGTACTTC. Amino acids: CASSPGLAGGYEQYF. The full variable domain, completed using reference TRBV18 and TRBJ2-7, is NAGVMQNPRHLVRRRGQEARLRCSPMKGHSHVYWYRQLPEEGLKFMVYLQKENIIDESGMPKERFSAEFPKEGPSILRIQQVVRGDSAAYFCASSPGLAGGYEQYFGPGTRLTVT.

V usage is TRBV19 and J usage is TRBJ1-2; 11 bases agree with TRBD1. The CDR3 loop spans 15 amino acids. Germline CDR1 is LNHDA and CDR2 is SQIVND (reference sequence). V gave up 6 bases and J gave up 4 bases; unmatched junction bases: 7. The DNA of the CDR3 is TGTGCCAGTAGCACCCTGGGACAGGGGGTCTATGGCTACACCTTC. Translated: CASSTLGQGVYGYTF.

The V call is TRBV6-2 or TRBV6-3, the J call TRBJ2-7, with D possibly TRBD1 on 6 matching bases. With 5 bases removed from V and 3 bases from J, the gap between germline ends came to 17 bases. Per the germline V gene, CDR1 is MNHEY and CDR2 is SVGEGT. This CDR3 comprises 15 residues. Here the CDR3 reads CASSGGGRANYEQYF. CDR3 nucleotide sequence: TGTGCCAGCAGTGGTGGGGGCAGAGCAAACTACGAGCAGTACTTC.

The chain uses TRBV28 and TRBJ2-1; 9 nucleotides line up with TRBD2. Germline trimming cut 6 bases from V and 1 base from J; bases unmatched to any gene: 4. This CDR3 is built from 15 residues. Germline CDR1 and CDR2: MDHEN and SYDVKM. The CDR3 nucleotides read TGTGCCAGCAGGCCCACTAGCGGGTCCTACAATGAGCAGTTCTTC. Translation: CASRPTSGSYNEQFF.

This chain connects TRBV3-1 (or the pseudogene TRBV3-2) to TRBJ2-3; D ambiguous. The length of the CDR3 is 14 residues. CDR1 and CDR2 (germline): LGHDT, YNNKEL (reference sequence). V was cut by 6 bases and J by 0 bases, with 10 bases left in between. CDR3 nucleotides: TGTGCCAGCAGAAGTTCCGGGAGCACAGATACGCAGTATTTT. Its translation: CASRSSGSTDTQYF.

The chain links TRBV5-5 to TRBJ1-1, with a possible D match to TRBD1 (6 bases). CDR3 length: 15 residues. The V gene's germline CDR1 is SGHKS and CDR2 YYEKEE (reference sequence). V lost 5 bases and J 6 bases, leaving 20 bases between the germline ends. In DNA, the CDR3 is TGTGCCAGCAGGGACAGCACCCTCGAAAGGGCTGAAGCTTTCTTT. Translated, it gives CASRDSTLERAEAFF.

This chain uses TRBV5-4 with TRBJ1-1, with TRBD1 matching 12 bases. The CDR3 runs to 18 residues. V dropped 4 bases and J dropped 6; count of bases not matched to a gene: 16. Per the germline V gene, CDR1 is SGHNT and CDR2 is YYREEE (reference sequence). The CDR3 DNA follows: TGTGCCAGCAGCCCTGGGCTACGGGACAGGGGGCCGAGGGCTGAAGCTTTCTTT. It specifies CASSPGLRDRGPRAEAFF.

The rearrangement uses TRBV5-1 and TRBJ2-7, with 9 bases matching TRBD1. Germline V gene data show CDR1 as SGHRS and CDR2 as YFSETQ. Germline trimming cut 0 bases from V and 0 bases from J; bases unmatched to any gene: 4. The CDR3 is 16 residues long. The CDR3 spells CASSLAGDRVSYEQYF. For the CDR3, the DNA is TGCGCCAGCAGCTTGGCTGGGGACAGGGTCTCCTACGAGCAGTACTTC.

The chain links TRBV6-2 or TRBV6-3 to TRBJ2-1; TRBD1 matches 9 bases. The CDR3 runs 15 residues. Germline assignment: CDR1 MNHEY and CDR2 SVGEGT. V shed 5 bases, J shed 8 bases, and the junction held 10 bases outside the gene matches. The CDR3 DNA reads as TGTGCCAGCAGTCACGGGGGGACAGGGAGGTATGAGCAGTTCTTC. Translating it yields CASSHGGTGRYEQFF.

CDR3 region: CASSQDSILLAKNIQYF. In nucleotides, the CDR3 is TGCGCCAGCAGCCAAGATAGTATCCTCTTAGCCAAAAACATTCAGTACTTC. V usage is TRBV4-3 and J usage is TRBJ2-4; D is ambiguous. V was trimmed by 0 bases and J by 0 bases, leaving 12 bases between them. This CDR3 is 17 amino acids long. Per germline, CDR1 LGHNA and CDR2 YSLEER.

The rearrangement uses TRBV7-2 and TRBJ2-3, with D unresolved. The V end was cut by 0 bases, the J end by 6 bases, with 16 bases between. The CDR3 contains 16 residues. The germline V gene encodes CDR1 SGHTA and CDR2 FQGNSA. The CDR3 DNA reads as TGTGCCAGCAGCTTAGCGCGGCGCTTGAACGGGGATACGCAGTATTTT. Translating gives CASSLARRLNGDTQYF.

The table lists this clone with a count of one. V gene TRBV5-1 combines with J gene TRBJ1-1, with D maybe TRBD1 (5 bases). This CDR3 spans 15 amino acids. Per the germline V gene, CDR1 is SGHRS and CDR2 is YFSETQ. The V gene lost 6 bases and the J gene lost 2 bases, with 17 bases spanning the gap. The CDR3 here is CASKTGHGGNTEAFF. In nucleotides, the CDR3 is TGCGCCAGCAAAACGGGCCACGGGGGAAACACTGAAGCTTTCTTT.

DNA for the CDR3: TGTGCCAGTAGCCGGACAGGGGACTATGGCTACACCTTC. This codes for CASSRTGDYGYTF. The rearrangement joins TRBV19 to TRBJ1-2; TRBD1 matches at 9 bases. Germline V gene sequence: CDR1 LNHDA, CDR2 SQIVND (reference sequence). This CDR3 spans 13 amino acids. V dropped 6 bases and J dropped 3; count of bases not matched to a gene: 2.

The rearrangement links TRBV13 to TRBJ2-2, with 7 positions matching TRBD1. The CDR3 spans 14 residues. V gave up 5 bases and J gave up 1 base; unmatched junction bases: 1. From germline, CDR1 is PRHDT and CDR2 FYEKMQ (reference sequence). The CDR3 sequence: CASSRTGNTGELFF. In DNA form, the CDR3 reads TGTGCCAGCAGCCGGACAGGGAACACCGGGGAGCTGTTTTTT.

This clone has a single count. The V call is TRBV9, the J call TRBJ2-3; 10 bases agree with TRBD2. The CDR3 length is 16 residues. Germline V gene lookup returns CDR1 SGDLS and CDR2 YYNGEE. Germline trimming cut 3 bases from V and 1 base from J; bases unmatched to any gene: 5. Here the CDR3 reads CASSARAGGGTDTQYF. Here the CDR3 DNA reads TGTGCCAGCAGCGCCAGAGCGGGAGGGGGCACAGATACGCAGTATTTT.

The V call is TRBV27, the J call TRBJ1-1, with D possibly being TRBD1 (6 bases). The length of the CDR3 is 14 residues. Trimming cost V 2 bases and J 8 bases, with 15 bases left between them. CDR1 and CDR2 (germline): MNHEY, SMNVEV (reference sequence). The CDR3 loop reads CASSLGRRTAEAFF. For the CDR3, the DNA is TGTGCCAGCAGTTTAGGTAGGAGGACAGCCGAAGCTTTCTTT.

The chain carries TRBV5-4 and TRBJ2-1; D possibly corresponds to TRBD1 (6 bases). With 4 bases removed from V and 0 bases from J, the gap between germline ends came to 11 bases. The CDR3 has 15 amino acids. Germline V gene sequence: CDR1 SGHNT, CDR2 YYREEE (reference sequence). In DNA, the CDR3 is TGTGCCAGCAGCGTCCGGGACAACTCCTACAATGAGCAGTTCTTC. Translating gives CASSVRDNSYNEQFF.

The J gene is TRBJ2-5, the V gene TRBV20-1, with D possibly matching TRBD1 (6 bases). The CDR3 covers 14 residues. Germline V lookup: CDR1 DFQATT, CDR2 SNEGSKA (reference sequence). V lost 3 bases and J lost 5, with 16 bases in between. The CDR3 DNA sequence: TGCAGTGCTAGTTCTCAGGGGAGAGGGGAGACCCAGTACTTC. Its translation is CSASSQGRGETQYF.

The rearrangement joins TRBV18 to TRBJ2-6; possible D gene TRBD1, 5 bases. The CDR3 is 18 amino acids. CDR1 is KGHSH and CDR2 is LQKENI in the germline V gene. With 6 bases removed from V and 0 bases from J, the gap between germline ends came to 18 bases. CDR3 loop: CASSPRMTVSSGANVLTF. The CDR3 bases are TGTGCCAGCTCCCCAAGGATGACAGTTAGCTCTGGGGCCAACGTCCTGACTTTC.